This T cell receptor (beta chain) derives from a study of T cell responses to AZD1222 COVID-19 vaccine. General study results and limits: Recipients of two AZD1222 doses showed rising Spike-specific TCR breadth and depth. Donors, mostly white British, included more females; clonal diversity was possibly underestimated. The study sampled repertoires only after the peak T cell response.

Remarks on this clone: What it recognizes is unknown.

Clones were sequenced by immunoSEQ multiplex PCR, and TCRdb holds only the in-frame ones, with some missing. The table shows about 180,000 clones, with 85% to 95% occurring only once. There are 17 residues in the CDR3. CDR1 is SGHRS, CDR2 YFSETQ, per germline. Trimming cost V 3 bases and J 5 bases, with 23 bases left between them. J is TRBJ1-1 and V is TRBV5-1; D perhaps matches TRBD1 (6 bases). The sequenced sample was peripheral blood, obtained 28 days after the second dose of the MenACWY control vaccine. The clonotype comes from an adult who received the MenACWY meningococcal vaccine as a control. The CDR3 DNA is TGCGCCAGCAGCTCTACAGGGTTCGAACTCTCGAGGACTGAAGCTTTCTTT. Its protein product is CASSSTGFELSRTEAFF.